This TCR beta chain was observed in a study of identical twins. Study-wide findings and caveats: Invariant cells of the MAIT and iNKT types might have partly distorted the zero-insertion analyses.

Trimming removed 6 bases at V and 2 bases at J, with 7 bases between. This CDR3 is 12 amino acids long. TCRdb reprocessed the 5' RACE reads via MiXCR and lists one record per CDR3 protein. Seen here are about 530,000 distinct CDR3 sequences, 13% to 15% observed once, and the top ten hold 0.35% to 0.45%. This clonotype came up a few times. Its antigen remains unknown. These records were also assigned to another study, of yellow fever vaccine responses in identical twins.

This clonotype was sampled from a woman aged 18-29 years in good health. The sample was CD4+ T cells sorted from blood. The chain carries TRBV12-3 or TRBV12-4 and TRBJ1-1; D gene unclear. The DNA of the CDR3 is TGTGCCAGCAGCCGGATAAACACTGAAGCTTTCTTT. Its translation is CASSRINTEAFF.